This paragraph covers one T cell receptor (beta chain) sequence. Patients at the Seattle site were enrolled during active infection and followed longitudinally. This entry comes from a study of blood T cell repertoires in COVID-19. Study-level information: Specimens from acute and convalescent COVID-19 originated in the United States, Italy and Spain.

Profiled with immunoSEQ multiplex PCR; TCRdb holds only in-frame clones, not every one. Of 300,000 or so clones listed, approximately 87% are singletons. Trimming at V came to 0 bases and at J to 4 bases, leaving 5 bases not matched to a gene. There are 15 residues in the CDR3. Per germline, CDR1 LNHDA and CDR2 SQIVND (reference sequence). This TCR derives from a woman aged 25-40 years with COVID-19, enrolled during active disease. The chain uses TRBV19 and TRBJ2-7; 8 positions agree with TRBD2. The specimen sequenced was peripheral blood. CDR3 sequence reads: CASSIDGAGVYEQYF. CDR3 in DNA: TGTGCCAGTAGTATAGATGGAGCGGGAGTTTACGAGCAGTACTTC.